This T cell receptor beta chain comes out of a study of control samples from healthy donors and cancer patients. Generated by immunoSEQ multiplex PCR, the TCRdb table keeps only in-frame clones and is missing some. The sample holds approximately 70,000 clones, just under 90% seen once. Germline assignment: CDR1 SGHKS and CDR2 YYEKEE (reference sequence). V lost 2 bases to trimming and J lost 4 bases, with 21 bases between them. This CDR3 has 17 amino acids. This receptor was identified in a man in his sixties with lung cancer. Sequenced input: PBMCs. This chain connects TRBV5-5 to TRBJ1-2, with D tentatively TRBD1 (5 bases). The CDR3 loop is CASSFNPGTSTSYGYTF. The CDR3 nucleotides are TGTGCCAGCAGCTTCAATCCCGGGACCTCAACCAGCTATGGCTACACCTTC.